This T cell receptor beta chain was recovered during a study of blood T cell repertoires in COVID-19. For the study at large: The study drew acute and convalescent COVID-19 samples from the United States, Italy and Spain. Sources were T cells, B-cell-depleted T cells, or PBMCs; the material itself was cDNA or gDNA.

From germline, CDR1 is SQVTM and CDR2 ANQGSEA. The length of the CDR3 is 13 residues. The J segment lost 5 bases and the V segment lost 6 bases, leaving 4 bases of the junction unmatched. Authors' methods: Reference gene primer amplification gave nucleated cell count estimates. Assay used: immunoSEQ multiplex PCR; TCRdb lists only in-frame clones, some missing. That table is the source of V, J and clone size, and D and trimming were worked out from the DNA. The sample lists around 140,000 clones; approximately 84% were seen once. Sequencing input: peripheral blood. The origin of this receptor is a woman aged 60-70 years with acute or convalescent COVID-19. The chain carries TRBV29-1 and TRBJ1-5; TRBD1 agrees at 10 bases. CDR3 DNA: TGCAGCGTGACCGGGACAGGGGATCAGCCCCAGCATTTT. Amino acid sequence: CSVTGTGDQPQHF. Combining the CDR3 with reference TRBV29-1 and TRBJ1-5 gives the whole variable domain SAVISQKPSRDICQRGTSLTIQCQVDSQVTMMFWYRQQPGQSLTLIATANQGSEATYESGFVIDKFPISRPNLTFSTLTVSNMSPEDSSIYLCSVTGTGDQPQHFGDGTRLSIL.